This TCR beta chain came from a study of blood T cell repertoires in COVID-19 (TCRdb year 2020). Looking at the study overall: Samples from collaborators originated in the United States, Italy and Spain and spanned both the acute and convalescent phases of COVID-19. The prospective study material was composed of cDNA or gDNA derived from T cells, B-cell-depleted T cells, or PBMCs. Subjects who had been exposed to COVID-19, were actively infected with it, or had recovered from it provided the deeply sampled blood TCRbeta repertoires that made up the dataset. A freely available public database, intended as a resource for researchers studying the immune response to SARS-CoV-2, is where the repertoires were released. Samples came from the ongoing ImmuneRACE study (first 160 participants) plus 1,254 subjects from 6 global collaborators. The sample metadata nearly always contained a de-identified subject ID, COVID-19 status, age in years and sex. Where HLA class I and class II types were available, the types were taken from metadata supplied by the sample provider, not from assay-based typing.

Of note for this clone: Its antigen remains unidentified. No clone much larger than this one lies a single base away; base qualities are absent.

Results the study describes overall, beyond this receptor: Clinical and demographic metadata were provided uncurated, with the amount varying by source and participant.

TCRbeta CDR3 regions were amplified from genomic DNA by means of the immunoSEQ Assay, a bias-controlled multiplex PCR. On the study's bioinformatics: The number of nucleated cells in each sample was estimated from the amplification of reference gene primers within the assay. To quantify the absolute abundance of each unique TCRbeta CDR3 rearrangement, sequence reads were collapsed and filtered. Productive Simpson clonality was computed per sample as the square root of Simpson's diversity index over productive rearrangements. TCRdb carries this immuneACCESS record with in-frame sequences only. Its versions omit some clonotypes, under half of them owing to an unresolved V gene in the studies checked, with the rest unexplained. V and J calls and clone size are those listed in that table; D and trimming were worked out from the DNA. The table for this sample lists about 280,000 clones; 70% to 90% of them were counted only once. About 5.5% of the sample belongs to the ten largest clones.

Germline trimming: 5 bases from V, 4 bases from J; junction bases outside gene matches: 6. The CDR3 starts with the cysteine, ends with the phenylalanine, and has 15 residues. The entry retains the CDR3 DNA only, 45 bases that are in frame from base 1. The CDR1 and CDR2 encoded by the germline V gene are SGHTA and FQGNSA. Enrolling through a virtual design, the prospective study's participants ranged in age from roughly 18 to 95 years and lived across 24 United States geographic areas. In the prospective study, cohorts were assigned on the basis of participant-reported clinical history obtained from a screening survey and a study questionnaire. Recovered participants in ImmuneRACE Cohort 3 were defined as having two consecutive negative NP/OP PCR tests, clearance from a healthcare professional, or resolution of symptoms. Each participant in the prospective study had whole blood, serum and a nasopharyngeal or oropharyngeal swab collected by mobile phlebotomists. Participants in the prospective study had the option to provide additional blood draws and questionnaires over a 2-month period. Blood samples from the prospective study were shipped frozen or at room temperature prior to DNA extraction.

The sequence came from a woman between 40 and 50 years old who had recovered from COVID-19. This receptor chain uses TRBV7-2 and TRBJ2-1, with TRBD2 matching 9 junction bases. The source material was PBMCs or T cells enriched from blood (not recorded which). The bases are TGTGCCAGCAGCCCTCTAGCGGGGCCTTACAATGAGCAGTTCTTC. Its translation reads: CASSPLAGPYNEQFF.